This entry lists 18 T cell receptor beta chains sequenced from one sample in a study of T cells in Graves' hyperthyroidism and ophthalmopathy. Researchers took RNA transcripts and amplified the TCR beta CDR3 regions from them. With the HTBI primer set, the TCR CDR3 went through a first round of RT-PCR. In TCRdb, the multiplex PCR reads were re-called with MiXCR into one record per CDR3 protein. The data hold over 200,000 distinct CDR3 sequences, with roughly 15% observed a single time. The specimen sequenced was blood. The receptors shown here come from a man aged 50-60 years with Graves' hyperthyroidism.

The table lists this clonotype with a few counts. The J gene is TRBJ1-5, the V gene TRBV29-1, with D possibly matching TRBD1 (5 bases). CDR1 and CDR2 (germline): SQVTM, ANQGSEA. CDR3 size: 13 residues. Between the trimmed V and J ends, which lost 7 bases and 0 bases, there was a span of 10 bases. For the CDR3, the DNA is TGCAGCGCCGGGGACGGTAGCAATCAGCCCCAGCATTTT. This translates into CSAGDGSNQPQHF.

This clonotype was seen a few times. The V and J genes are TRBV10-3 and TRBJ1-3, with D maybe TRBD1 (6 bases). CDR3 length equals 14 residues. V dropped 4 bases and J dropped 0 bases, with 7 bases sitting between them. In germline, CDR1 is ENHRY, CDR2 SYGVKD. The CDR3 DNA follows: TGTGCCATCAGTGGGGACAACTCTGGAAACACCATATATTTT. As protein: CAISGDNSGNTIYF.

This clonotype has at least ten counts. V and J are TRBV3-1 and TRBJ1-1; 9 nucleotides agree with TRBD1. CDR3 length: 14 amino acids. V dropped 3 bases and J dropped 4; count of bases not matched to a gene: 3. CDR1 LGHDT and CDR2 YNNKEL come from the germline V gene (reference sequence). For the CDR3, the DNA is TGTGCCAGCAGCCAGGGACAGGGTGGCACTGAAGCTTTCTTT. The encoded protein is CASSQGQGGTEAFF.

The genes are TRBV20-1 and TRBJ2-7; TRBD2 aligns across 8 bases. Germline V CDR1 and CDR2: DFQATT, SNEGSKA (reference sequence). V dropped 2 bases and J dropped 5; count of bases not matched to a gene: 8. This CDR3 contains 14 residues. The CDR3 coding sequence is TGCAGTGCTAGAAGCGGACTAGCATACGACGAGCAGTACTTC. Its translation is CSARSGLAYDEQYF.

This clonotype showed up many times. V and J are TRBV27 and TRBJ2-5; 12 nucleotides match TRBD1. The V and J ends lost 5 bases and 4 bases, in that order; junction bases with no gene match: 8. Germline CDR1 reads MNHEY; CDR2 reads SMNVEV (reference sequence). This CDR3 has 16 amino acids. The CDR3 loop reads CASSPGQGASGETQYF. The CDR3 nucleotides are TGTGCCAGCAGTCCGGGACAGGGGGCCTCCGGAGAGACCCAGTACTTC.

In this sample, this clonotype turned up a few times. The V call is TRBV30, the J call TRBJ2-3; 7 bases line up with TRBD1. The CDR3 is 13 residues long. V lost 0 bases, J lost 4 bases, and 1 base stayed unmatched. Germline CDR1 GTSNPN, CDR2 SVGIG (reference sequence). The CDR3 nucleotides read TGTGCCTGGAGTGTCGACAGGGCAGATACGCAGTATTTT. The encoded protein is CAWSVDRADTQYF.

This clonotype was recorded many times. The rearrangement links TRBV24-1 to TRBJ2-2, with 7 positions matching TRBD2. Germline V gene lookup returns CDR1 KGHDR and CDR2 SFDVKD. J was trimmed by 1 base and V by 0 bases; bases with no gene match: 1. This CDR3 comprises 16 residues. CDR3 amino acids: CATSDLSSGNTGELFF. The CDR3 DNA follows: TGTGCCACCAGTGATTTGTCTAGCGGGAACACCGGGGAGCTGTTTTTT.

The V call is TRBV6-1, the J call TRBJ2-1, with D perhaps TRBD2 (5 bases). Germline CDR1 reads MNHNS; CDR2 reads SASEGT. Trimming pared 4 bases from V and 1 base from J, leaving 11 bases between. This CDR3 spans 15 amino acids. Here the CDR3 reads CASSGPRRSYNEQFF. CDR3 in DNA: TGTGCCAGCAGTGGCCCGAGGAGGTCCTACAATGAGCAGTTCTTC.

This clonotype has a count of ten or more. This chain connects TRBV6-1 to TRBJ2-1; possibly TRBD1 for D (5 bases). This CDR3 contains 14 residues. CDR1 and CDR2 (germline): MNHNS, SASEGT. The V end lost 5 bases, the J end lost 7 bases, and 15 bases lay between the germline ends. The CDR3 sequence is CASSYLSYRNEQFF. In DNA form, the CDR3 reads TGTGCCAGCAGTTATCTATCATACAGGAATGAGCAGTTCTTC.

This clonotype was counted ten times or more. J is TRBJ1-5 and V is TRBV2, with 8 bases matching TRBD1. The trim removed 6 bases at V and 3 bases at J, leaving 7 bases unmatched. CDR1 is SNHLY, CDR2 FYNNEI, per germline. The CDR3 runs 15 residues. This CDR3 is CASRAGTGNNQPQHF. CDR3 coding DNA: TGTGCCAGCAGAGCCGGGACAGGAAACAATCAGCCCCAGCATTTT. Drawing the rest from reference TRBV2 and TRBJ1-5, the complete variable domain is EPEVTQTPSHQVTQMGQEVILRCVPISNHLYFYWYRQILGQKVEFLVSFYNNEISEKSEIFDDQFSVERPDGSNFTLKIRSTKLEDSAMYFCASRAGTGNNQPQHFGDGTRLSIL.

This clonotype was observed a handful of times. Just one base apart from a much larger clone, this may be a read error. The chain is built from TRBV18 and TRBJ2-5; D is perhaps TRBD1 (5 bases). The CDR3 is 15 amino acids. Per the germline V gene, CDR1 is KGHSH and CDR2 is LQKENI. The CDR3 region is CASSPVGAYQEAQYF. The CDR3 DNA follows: TGTGCCAGCTCACCTGTAGGGGCCTACCAAGAGGCCCAGTACTTC.

As regards this clonotype: A much larger clone lies one base from this, so it may be a read error. The rearrangement links TRBV27 to TRBJ1-6, with TRBD1 as a possible D gene (6 bases). CDR1 MNHEY and CDR2 SMNVEV come from the germline V gene (reference sequence). The CDR3 runs to 14 residues. The CDR3 DNA reads TGTGCCAGCAGCCCCACCTTCAGGGGCTCACCCCTCCGCTTT. Its protein product is CASSPTFRGSPLRF.

There are many counts of this clonotype. This chain links TRBV29-1 with TRBJ2-5; a weak D match, TRBD1 (5 bases). CDR3 length equals 13 residues. Germline loops: CDR1 SQVTM, CDR2 ANQGSEA. V lost 2 bases and J 5 bases, leaving 12 bases between the germline ends. CDR3 DNA sequence: TGCAGCGTTGAAAGGGGATTGGGGGAGACCCAGTACTTC. It codes for CSVERGLGETQYF. The entire variable domain, with the rest obtained from reference TRBV29-1 and TRBJ2-5, is as follows: SAVISQKPSRDICQRGTSLTIQCQVDSQVTMMFWYRQQPGQSLTLIATANQGSEATYESGFVIDKFPISRPNLTFSTLTVSNMSPEDSSIYLCSVERGLGETQYFGPGTRLLVL.

The chain joins TRBV27 to TRBJ1-4; tentatively, D is TRBD1 (6 bases). This CDR3 is 14 amino acids long. Trimming removed 6 bases from V and 4 bases from J, with 12 bases in between. In germline, CDR1 is MNHEY, CDR2 SMNVEV (reference sequence). The CDR3 DNA reads TGTGCCAGCAGCCCGCAGGGGAGTAATGAAAAACTGTTTTTT. Protein product: CASSPQGSNEKLFF.

This chain links TRBV7-2 with TRBJ1-1; D perhaps matches TRBD1 (6 bases). Germline values: CDR1 SGHTA, CDR2 FQGNSA. CDR3 length: 16 amino acids. Trimming pared 2 bases from V and 1 base from J, leaving 14 bases between. The CDR3 sequence: CASSLISGHSNTEAFF. Here the CDR3 DNA reads TGTGCCAGCAGCTTAATTTCGGGACACTCGAACACTGAAGCTTTCTTT.

This clonotype was counted many times. This rearrangement joins TRBV7-2 to TRBJ2-1, with a possible D match to TRBD1 (6 bases). The V gene lost 4 bases and the J gene lost 0 bases, with 10 bases spanning the gap. This CDR3 contains 15 residues. Germline-derived CDR1 and CDR2 are SGHTA and FQGNSA. The CDR3, as DNA: TGTGCCAGCAGCTCGACAGGTACCTCCTACAATGAGCAGTTCTTC. Protein: CASSSTGTSYNEQFF. Looking up the rest from reference TRBV7-2 and TRBJ2-1 gives the full variable domain: GAGVSQSPSNKVTEKGKDVELRCDPISGHTALYWYRQSLGQGLEFLIYFQGNSAPDKSGLPSDRFSAERTGGSVSTLTIQRTQQEDSAVYLCASSSTGTSYNEQFFGPGTRLTVL.

This clonotype was seen a few times. The gene calls are TRBV29-1 and TRBJ2-5, with 7 positions matching TRBD2. Germline V gives CDR1 SQVTM, CDR2 ANQGSEA. The ends lost 7 bases at V and 9 bases at J; junction bases unmatched: 14. The CDR3 has 13 residues. The CDR3 spells CSAGEGGPGAQYF. CDR3 in DNA: TGCAGCGCCGGGGAGGGCGGCCCGGGGGCCCAGTACTTC. Full variable domain (rest looked up from reference TRBV29-1 and TRBJ2-5): SAVISQKPSRDICQRGTSLTIQCQVDSQVTMMFWYRQQPGQSLTLIATANQGSEATYESGFVIDKFPISRPNLTFSTLTVSNMSPEDSSIYLCSAGEGGPGAQYFGPGTRLLVL.

The V and J genes are TRBV9 and TRBJ2-3; D may be TRBD2 (6 bases). The CDR3 loop spans 15 amino acids. The V and J ends lost 0 bases and 1 base respectively, with 9 bases between them. Germline V lookup: CDR1 SGDLS, CDR2 YYNGEE. The CDR3 DNA reads TGTGCCAGCAGCGTAGAAGCGGGCGGCACAGATACGCAGTATTTT. Translation gives CASSVEAGGTDTQYF.